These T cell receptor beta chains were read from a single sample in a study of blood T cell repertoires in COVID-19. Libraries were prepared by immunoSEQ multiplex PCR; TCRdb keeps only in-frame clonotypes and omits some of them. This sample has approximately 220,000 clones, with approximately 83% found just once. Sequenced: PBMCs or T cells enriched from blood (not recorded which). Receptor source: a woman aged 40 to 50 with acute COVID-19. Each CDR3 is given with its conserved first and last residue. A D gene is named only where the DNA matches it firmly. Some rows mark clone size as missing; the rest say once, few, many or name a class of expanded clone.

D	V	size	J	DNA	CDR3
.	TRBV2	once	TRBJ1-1	TGTGCCAGCATTCCAAGCGCGGCGGTCTTGAACACTGAAGCTTTCTTT	CASIPSAAVLNTEAFF
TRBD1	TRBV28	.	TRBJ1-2	TGTGCCAGCAAGCCCGACAGGGGATATGGCTACACCTTC	CASKPDRGYGYTF
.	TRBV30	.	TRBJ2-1	TGTGCCTGGAGTGCCCGGGACTGGAAAAATGAGCAGTTCTTC	CAWSARDWKNEQFF
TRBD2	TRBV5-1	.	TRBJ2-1	TGCGCCAGCAGCTTGGCACTAGCGTCATACAATGAGCAGTTCTTC	CASSLALASYNEQFF
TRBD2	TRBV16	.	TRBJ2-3	TGTGCCAGCAGCCTAAGGGGACTAGCGCACAACACTACTAGCACAGATACGCAGTATTTT	CASSLRGLAHNTTSTDTQYF
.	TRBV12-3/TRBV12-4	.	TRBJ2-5	TGTGCCAGCGGCGGACGGAGGGAGACCCAGTACTTC	CASGGRRETQYF
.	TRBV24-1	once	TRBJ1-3	TGTGCCACCAGTGACAGGGGATCTGGAAACACCATATATTTT	CATSDRGSGNTIYF
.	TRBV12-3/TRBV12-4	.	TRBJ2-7	TGTGCCAGCAGTGCGGACAGCTACGCTGAGCAGTACTTC	CASSADSYAEQYF
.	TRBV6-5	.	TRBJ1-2	TGTGCCAGCAGGGTATCAGGGGCGGACTATGGCTACACCTTC	CASRVSGADYGYTF
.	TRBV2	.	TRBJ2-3	TGTGCCAGCAGTCGGAGGGAGCTTGGCACAGATACGCAGTATTTT	CASSRRELGTDTQYF
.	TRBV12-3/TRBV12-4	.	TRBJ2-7	TGTGCCAGCAGTTCGGGAGCCTGGGCAGGGCAGTACTTC	CASSSGAWAGQYF
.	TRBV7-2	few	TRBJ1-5	TGTGCCAGCAGCTTACTGACAGGCGGAACGAATCAGCCCCAGCATTTT	CASSLLTGGTNQPQHF
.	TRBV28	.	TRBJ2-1	TGTGCCGCCGGGGAGTGGGACAATGAGCAGTTCTTC	CAAGEWDNEQFF
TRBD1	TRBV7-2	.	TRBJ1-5	TGTGCCAGCAGCTTAGTCTACAGGGGACCCCAGCCCCAGCATTTT	CASSLVYRGPQPQHF
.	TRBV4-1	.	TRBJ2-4	TGCGCCAGCAGCCAAGAACGAGCGGGCCTTAGCGACATTCAGTACTTC	CASSQERAGLSDIQYF
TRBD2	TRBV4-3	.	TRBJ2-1	TGCGCCAGCAGCCCCCTTCCGGGAGGAAACAATGAGCAGTTCTTC	CASSPLPGGNNEQFF
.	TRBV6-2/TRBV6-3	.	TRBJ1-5	TGTGCCAGCAGTTCGCGACCAACCGGGACAATTGGTCAGCCCCAGCATTTT	CASSSRPTGTIGQPQHF
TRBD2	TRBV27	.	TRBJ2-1	TGTGCCAGCAGTTCCGGACTAGCAACGGTTCAGTTCTTC	CASSSGLATVQFF
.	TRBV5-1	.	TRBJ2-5	TGCGCCAGCAGTAGGAGTTCAGGGGTTGGGGAGACCCAGTACTTC	CASSRSSGVGETQYF
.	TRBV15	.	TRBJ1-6	TGTGCCACCAGCACAGGGGATTCACCCCTCCACTTT	CATSTGDSPLHF
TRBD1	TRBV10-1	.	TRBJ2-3	TGCGCCAGCAGGGCGGCAACCTTGGACAGGGCGGCAACAGATACGCAGTATTTT	CASRAATLDRAATDTQYF
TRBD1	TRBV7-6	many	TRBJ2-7	TGTGCCAGCAGCCCGACAGGGGGAGGCTACGAGCAGTACTTC	CASSPTGGGYEQYF
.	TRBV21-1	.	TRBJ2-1	TGTGCCAGCAGCCCAGACCGACAGGGCGGCAATGAGCAGTTCTTC	CASSPDRQGGNEQFF
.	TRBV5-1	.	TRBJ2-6	TGCGCCAGCAGCTTGGCCGTGAGTAGCTTTAGGCGTGCTGGGGCCAACGTCCTGACTTTC	CASSLAVSSFRRAGANVLTF
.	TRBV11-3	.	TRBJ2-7	TGTGCCAGCAGCTTGGAGGGATCCTCCTACGAGCAGTACTTC	CASSLEGSSYEQYF
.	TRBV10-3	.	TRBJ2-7	TGTGCCACGATGTCGGGTGGCGGGGAGCAGTACTTC	CATMSGGGEQYF
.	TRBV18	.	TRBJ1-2	TGTGCCAGCTCACCACCGGCAGGGCTTTCCGCTGGCTACACCTTC	CASSPPAGLSAGYTF
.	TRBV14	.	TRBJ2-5	TGTGCCAGCAGCCTGTCAGGGAAAGAAGGGACCCAGTACTTC	CASSLSGKEGTQYF
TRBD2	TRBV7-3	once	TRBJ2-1	TGTGCCAGCAGCTCGATAGCGGGATCACTTAATGAGCAGTTCTTC	CASSSIAGSLNEQFF
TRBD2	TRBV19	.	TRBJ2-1	TGTGCCAGTAGTATCCGTTGGGGGCCGGGACTAGCGGGAGGCGCCTACAATGAGCAGTTCTTC	CASSIRWGPGLAGGAYNEQFF
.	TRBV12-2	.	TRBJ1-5	TGTGCAAGTCGGAGCCCCCATCAGCCCCAGCATTTT	CASRSPHQPQHF
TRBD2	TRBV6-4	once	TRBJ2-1	TGTGCCAGCAGTGAGGCTAGCGGGGGGCCTCAGGGTGAGCAGTTCTTC	CASSEASGGPQGEQFF
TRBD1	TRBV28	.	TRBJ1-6	TGTGCCAGCACCGACAGGGACCGGGCCCTCCACTTT	CASTDRDRALHF
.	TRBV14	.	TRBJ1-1	TGTGCCAGCAGCAGCGCCGAGGCCCGTGAAGCTTTCTTT	CASSSAEAREAFF
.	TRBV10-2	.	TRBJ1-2	TGCGCCAGCAGGCCGGACAGCCCCCTTTATGGCTACACCTTC	CASRPDSPLYGYTF
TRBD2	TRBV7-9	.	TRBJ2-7	TGTGCCAGCAGTCCCGGGGGCGGGAGGACCTACGAGCAGTACTTC	CASSPGGGRTYEQYF
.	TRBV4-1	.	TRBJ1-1	TGCGCCAGCAGCCAAGATACCTCCGAGGGCACTGAAGCTTTCTTT	CASSQDTSEGTEAFF
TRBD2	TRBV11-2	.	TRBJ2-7	TGTGCCAGCAGCTTAGACGGCGGGGGGGTAGTATCCTACGAGCAGTACTTC	CASSLDGGGVVSYEQYF
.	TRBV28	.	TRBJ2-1	TGTGCCAGCAGTCCAGCCTTATTTCGGGAGACGACTGAGCAGTTCTTC	CASSPALFRETTEQFF
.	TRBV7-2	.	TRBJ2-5	TGTGCGGGGGGGCCGGCGGGCACCAAGTTGGAGACCCAGTACTTC	CAGGPAGTKLETQYF
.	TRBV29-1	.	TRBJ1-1	TGCAGCGTTGAAATGGGGCGAGACGCTGAAGCTTTCTTT	CSVEMGRDAEAFF
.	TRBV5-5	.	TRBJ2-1	TGTGCCAGCAGCTCTGGACAATCCTACAATGAGCAGTTCTTC	CASSSGQSYNEQFF
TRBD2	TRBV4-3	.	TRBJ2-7	TGCGCCAGCAGCCGACTAGCGGGAGGGCCCTACGAGCAGTACTTC	CASSRLAGGPYEQYF
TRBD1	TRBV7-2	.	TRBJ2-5	TGTGCCAGCAGCTTAGACAGGGGGGAGACCCAGTACTTC	CASSLDRGETQYF
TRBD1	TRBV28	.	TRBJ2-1	TGTGCCAGCAGTCCCTCCGGGACAGGACACTACAATGAGCAGTTCTTC	CASSPSGTGHYNEQFF
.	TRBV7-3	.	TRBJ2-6	TGTGCCAGCAGCTTTGGACATCTCTCTGGGGCCAACGTCCTGACTTTC	CASSFGHLSGANVLTF
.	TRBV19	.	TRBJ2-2	TGTGCCAGTAGTATTCTGTTCAACACCGGGGAGCTGTTTTTT	CASSILFNTGELFF